Given below is one TCR beta chain in context. Each donor had 8.5 to 10 milliliters of peripheral blood drawn. A J-beta primer mix and a sample-barcoded 5' primer were used in a second PCR of roughly 7 to 12 cycles. Each cDNA molecule carried a tag from a template-switch adaptor that contained 12 random nucleotides. All samples yielded 3 million or more CDR3-containing paired-end reads. Using its own MiXCR run on the 5' RACE reads, TCRdb lists one record per CDR3 protein. The sample carries some 900,000 distinct CDR3 sequences, 40% to 60% recorded once. The data were taken from a study of blood T cells in healthy people across ages. Across the study: About one barcoded beta molecule per two T cells was the capture yield of template switching.

CDR1 is MDHEN, CDR2 SYDVKM, per germline. V lost 10 bases to trimming and J lost 6 bases; unmatched junction nucleotides: 15. The CDR3 covers 14 residues. The TCR originated in a man younger than 45 in good health. The chain combines TRBV28 with TRBJ2-7, with 7 positions matching TRBD1. The sequenced material came from blood. CDR3 amino acids: CATSPTGPLTEQYF. The CDR3 DNA reads as TGTGCCACTAGCCCGACAGGGCCCTTGACCGAGCAGTACTTC. The full variable domain, completed using reference TRBV28 and TRBJ2-7, is DVKVTQSSRYLVKRTGEKVFLECVQDMDHENMFWYRQDPGLGLRLIYFSYDVKMKEKGDIPEGYSVSREKKERFSLILESASTNQTSMYLCATSPTGPLTEQYFGPGTRLTVT.